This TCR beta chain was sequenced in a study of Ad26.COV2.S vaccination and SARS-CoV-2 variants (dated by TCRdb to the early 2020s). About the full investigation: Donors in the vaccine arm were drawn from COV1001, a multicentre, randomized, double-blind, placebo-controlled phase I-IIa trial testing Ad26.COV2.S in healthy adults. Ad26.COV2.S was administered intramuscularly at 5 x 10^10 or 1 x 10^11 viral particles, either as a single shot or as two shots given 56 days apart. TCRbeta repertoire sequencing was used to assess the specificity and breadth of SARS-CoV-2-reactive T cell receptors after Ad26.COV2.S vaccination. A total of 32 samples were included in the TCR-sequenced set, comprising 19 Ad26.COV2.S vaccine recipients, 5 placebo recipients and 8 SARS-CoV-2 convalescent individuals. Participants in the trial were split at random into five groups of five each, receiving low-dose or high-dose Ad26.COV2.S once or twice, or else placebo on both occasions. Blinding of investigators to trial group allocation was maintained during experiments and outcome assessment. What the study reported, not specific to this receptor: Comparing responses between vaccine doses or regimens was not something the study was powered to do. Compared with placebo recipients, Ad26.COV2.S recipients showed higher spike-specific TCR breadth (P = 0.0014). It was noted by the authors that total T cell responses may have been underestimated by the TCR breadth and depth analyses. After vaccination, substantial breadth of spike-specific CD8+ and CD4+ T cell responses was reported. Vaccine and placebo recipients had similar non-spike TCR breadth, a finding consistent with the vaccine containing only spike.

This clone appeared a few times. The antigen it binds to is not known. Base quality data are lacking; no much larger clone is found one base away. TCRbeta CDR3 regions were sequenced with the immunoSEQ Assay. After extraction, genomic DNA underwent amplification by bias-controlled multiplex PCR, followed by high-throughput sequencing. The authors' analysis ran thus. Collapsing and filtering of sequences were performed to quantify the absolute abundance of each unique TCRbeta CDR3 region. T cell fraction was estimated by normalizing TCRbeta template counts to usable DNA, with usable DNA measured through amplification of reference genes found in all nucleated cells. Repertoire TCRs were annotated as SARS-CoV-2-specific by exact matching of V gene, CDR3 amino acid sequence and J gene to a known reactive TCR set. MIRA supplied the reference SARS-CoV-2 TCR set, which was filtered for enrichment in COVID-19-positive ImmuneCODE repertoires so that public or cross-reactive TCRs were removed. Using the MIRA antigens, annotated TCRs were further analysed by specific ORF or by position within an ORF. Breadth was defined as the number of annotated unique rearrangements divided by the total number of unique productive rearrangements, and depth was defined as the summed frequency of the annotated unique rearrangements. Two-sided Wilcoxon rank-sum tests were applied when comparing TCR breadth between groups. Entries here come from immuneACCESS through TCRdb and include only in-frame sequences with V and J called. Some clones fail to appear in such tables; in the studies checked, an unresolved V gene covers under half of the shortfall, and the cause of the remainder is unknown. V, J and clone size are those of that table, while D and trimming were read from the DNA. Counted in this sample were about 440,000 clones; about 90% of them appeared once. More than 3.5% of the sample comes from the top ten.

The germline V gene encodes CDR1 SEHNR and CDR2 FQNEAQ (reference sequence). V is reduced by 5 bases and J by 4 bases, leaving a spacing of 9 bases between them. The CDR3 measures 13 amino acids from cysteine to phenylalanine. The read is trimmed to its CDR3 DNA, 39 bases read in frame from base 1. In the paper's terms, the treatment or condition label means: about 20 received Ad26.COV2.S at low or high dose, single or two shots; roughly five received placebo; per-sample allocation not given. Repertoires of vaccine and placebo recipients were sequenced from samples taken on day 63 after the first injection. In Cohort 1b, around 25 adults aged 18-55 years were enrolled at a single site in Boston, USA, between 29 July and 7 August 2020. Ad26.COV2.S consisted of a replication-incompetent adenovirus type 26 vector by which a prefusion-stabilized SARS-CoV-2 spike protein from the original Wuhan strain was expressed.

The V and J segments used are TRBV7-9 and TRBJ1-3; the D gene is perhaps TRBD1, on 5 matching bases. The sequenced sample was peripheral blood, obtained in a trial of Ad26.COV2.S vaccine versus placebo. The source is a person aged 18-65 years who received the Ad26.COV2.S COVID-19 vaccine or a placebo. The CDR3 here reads CASSGTAGNTIYF. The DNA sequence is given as TGTGCCAGCAGCGGGACGGCCGGAAACACCATATATTTT.